This T cell receptor beta chain originates from a study of blood T cells in healthy people across ages. Findings and caveats of the study: With naive T cell percentage, TCR beta diversity showed a strong correlation. There were more naive CD4+ cells and higher diversity in long-lived donors than in aged donors.

In its sample, this clonotype was seen a few times. The antigen is not known. With a J-beta primer mix and a sample-barcoded 5' primer, a second PCR ran about 7 to 11 cycles. Template switching added a 12-random-nucleotide identifier to every cDNA molecule. From the 5' RACE reads, TCRdb called clonotypes with MiXCR, one entry per CDR3 protein. The repertoire includes 1,500,000 or so distinct CDR3 sequences, approximately 43% of them detected once, and about 3.8% sits in the top ten. This CDR3 has 13 residues. Germline V lookup: CDR1 SGHTA, CDR2 FQGNSA. The V gene end was trimmed by 3 bases and the J gene end by 4 bases; junction bases not matched to a gene: 2.

Sequenced material: blood. This TCR was sampled from a woman aged 18-29 years in good health. V usage is TRBV7-2 and J usage is TRBJ2-5; 7 bases are shared with TRBD1. The CDR3 is CASSFWTGETQYF. Here the CDR3 DNA reads TGTGCCAGCAGCTTTTGGACAGGAGAGACCCAGTACTTC. Using reference TRBV7-2 and TRBJ2-5 for the parts outside the CDR3, the full variable domain is GAGVSQSPSNKVTEKGKDVELRCDPISGHTALYWYRQSLGQGLEFLIYFQGNSAPDKSGLPSDRFSAERTGGSVSTLTIQRTQQEDSAVYLCASSFWTGETQYFGPGTRLLVL.